The 27 T cell receptor beta chains reported below all come from one sample, sequenced in a study of PD-1 blockade in classical Hodgkin lymphoma. Using immunoSEQ multiplex PCR, the repertoire was profiled, and TCRdb retains in-frame clones only, with some absent. The sample consists of 30,000 to 40,000 clones, about 93% of them appearing once. Time point denoted: cycle 4 day 1 (C4D1), after 5 to 7 weeks of nivolumab. With no exception, relapse followed autologous stem cell transplantation in all patients, and brentuximab vedotin exposure varied. The authors purified CD4+ T cells from thawed PBMCs by magnetic negative selection. The sequences come from CD4+ T cells from blood, collected before the fourth cycle of nivolumab. These receptors all come from a human donor with classical Hodgkin lymphoma.

The chain couples TRBV6-5 to TRBJ2-1; 8 bases fit TRBD1. J lost 5 bases, V lost 7 bases, and 10 bases had no gene match. The CDR3 has 15 residues. Looked up from germline, CDR1 is MNHEY and CDR2 is SVGAGI. The chain's CDR3 is CASTKRQGSNNEQFF. CDR3 bases: TGTGCCAGCACGAAACGACAGGGGTCGAACAATGAGCAGTTCTTC.

The rearrangement uses TRBV7-2 and TRBJ2-3, with 9 positions matching TRBD2. After removal of 1 base from V and 6 bases from J, the junction contained 11 bases not matched to a gene. Germline V gene sequence: CDR1 SGHTA, CDR2 FQGNSA. The length of the CDR3 is 17 residues. This CDR3 is CASSLELAGRMGDTQYF. In DNA, the CDR3 is TGTGCCAGCAGCTTAGAGCTAGCGGGAAGAATGGGGGATACGCAGTATTTT. The variable domain in full, with the rest retrieved from reference TRBV7-2 and TRBJ2-3, is GAGVSQSPSNKVTEKGKDVELRCDPISGHTALYWYRQSLGQGLEFLIYFQGNSAPDKSGLPSDRFSAERTGGSVSTLTIQRTQQEDSAVYLCASSLELAGRMGDTQYFGPGTRLTVL.

This clone was counted a few times. The V and J genes are TRBV2 and TRBJ2-3; no reliable D call. The V end was cut by 6 bases, the J end by 9 bases, with 13 bases between. Per the germline V gene, CDR1 is SNHLY and CDR2 is FYNNEI. CDR3 length: 12 amino acids. Written as DNA, the CDR3 is TGTGCCAGCAGGGAACAGCTCAGCACGCAGTATTTT. It translates to CASREQLSTQYF.

The chain joins TRBV6-1 to TRBJ1-4; D might be TRBD1 (5 bases). Trimming removed 3 bases from V and 10 bases from J, with 21 bases in between. Germline-derived CDR1 and CDR2 are MNHNS and SASEGT. The CDR3 runs 16 residues. The CDR3 nucleotides read TGTGCCAGCAGTGACGTAGCGAGGGGAGGTCAAGGAAAACTGTTTTTT. The encoded protein is CASSDVARGGQGKLFF.

The chain joins TRBV14 to TRBJ2-1; 7 bases line up with TRBD2. The CDR3 has 15 residues. J was trimmed by 4 bases and V by 2 bases; bases with no gene match: 5. Germline-derived CDR1 and CDR2 are SGHDN and FVKESK. The CDR3 nucleotides read TGTGCCAGCAGCCAACCAGCGGGGTTATACAATGAGCAGTTCTTC. Translation: CASSQPAGLYNEQFF.

This clone was seen a few times. The gene calls are TRBV29-1 and TRBJ1-2; no reliable D call. Germline CDR1 and CDR2: SQVTM and ANQGSEA. The CDR3 runs to 11 residues. V was pared by 5 bases and J by 8 bases, with 12 bases between. This CDR3 reads CSVNIGTGYTF. In nucleotides, the CDR3 is TGCAGCGTTAACATTGGAACGGGCTACACCTTC. The full variable domain, completed using reference TRBV29-1 and TRBJ1-2, is SAVISQKPSRDICQRGTSLTIQCQVDSQVTMMFWYRQQPGQSLTLIATANQGSEATYESGFVIDKFPISRPNLTFSTLTVSNMSPEDSSIYLCSVNIGTGYTFGSGTRLTVV.

This rearrangement joins TRBV6-1 to TRBJ2-1, with D tentatively TRBD1 or TRBD2 (6 bases each). The V and J ends lost 6 bases and 10 bases respectively, with 19 bases between them. Germline V lookup: CDR1 MNHNS, CDR2 SASEGT. The CDR3 covers 14 residues. The CDR3 region has the DNA TGTGCCAGCAGGATAGGGGGGACGGCGGGGGAGCAGTTCTTC. Its protein is CASRIGGTAGEQFF.

The chain combines TRBV18 with TRBJ1-1; D might be TRBD1 (5 bases). Germline lookup yields CDR1 KGHSH and CDR2 LQKENI. Trimming removed 6 bases from V and 3 bases from J, with 14 bases in between. The CDR3 is 14 amino acids. The CDR3 spells CASSFGQGDTEAFF. CDR3 DNA sequence: TGTGCCAGCTCCTTCGGTCAGGGCGACACTGAAGCTTTCTTT.

This sequence joins TRBV6-1 and TRBJ2-7, with D unclear. Germline CDR1 is MNHNS and CDR2 is SASEGT. V lost 8 bases, J lost 0 bases, and 14 bases lay in between. The CDR3 contains 14 residues. The CDR3, as DNA: TGTGCCAGCTTGGATTTCATGCCCTCCTACGAGCAGTACTTC. It specifies CASLDFMPSYEQYF.

This chain uses TRBV11-2 with TRBJ1-3; D remains unclear. CDR3 length: 16 amino acids. Per the germline V gene, CDR1 is SGHAT and CDR2 is FQNNGV. The V gene lost 2 bases and the J gene lost 0 bases, with 11 bases spanning the gap. The chain's CDR3 is CASSLFRGSSGNTIYF. The CDR3 nucleotides read TGTGCCAGCAGCTTATTCCGGGGAAGCTCTGGAAACACCATATATTTT.

This clone was found once. This chain connects TRBV14 to TRBJ2-1, with TRBD2 identical over 9 bases. The CDR3 length is 13 residues. Trimming took 4 bases from V and 9 from J; bases not matched to a gene: 4. Germline assignment: CDR1 SGHDN and CDR2 FVKESK. CDR3 in DNA: TGTGCCAGCAGCCGGAATAGCGGGAGTGAGCAGTTCTTC. Amino acid sequence: CASSRNSGSEQFF.

The rearrangement links TRBV9 to TRBJ1-4; 7 bases align to TRBD1. This CDR3 contains 17 residues. Trimming at V came to 4 bases and at J to 0 bases, leaving 9 bases not matched to a gene. Germline assignment: CDR1 SGDLS and CDR2 YYNGEE. The CDR3 protein is CASSSHRGPATNEKLFF. In nucleotides, the CDR3 is TGTGCCAGCAGCTCCCACAGGGGCCCCGCAACTAATGAAAAACTGTTTTTT.

This sequence joins TRBV27 and TRBJ2-2; tentatively, D is TRBD1 (5 bases). Germline CDR1 reads MNHEY; CDR2 reads SMNVEV (reference sequence). The CDR3 consists of 16 residues. Trimming took 3 bases from V and 0 from J, leaving 11 bases between them. CDR3 in amino acids: CASSFGAGTNTGELFF. The CDR3 DNA reads TGTGCCAGCAGTTTTGGCGCAGGGACGAACACCGGGGAGCTGTTTTTT.

The chain links TRBV19 to TRBJ2-7, with 10 positions matching TRBD2. The germline CDR1 and CDR2 sequences are LNHDA and SQIVND (reference sequence). This CDR3 has 14 amino acids. Unmatched junction bases numbered 8, after V lost 5 bases and J lost 7 bases. This chain's CDR3 is CASSQAGGPWEQYF. CDR3 DNA: TGTGCCAGTAGTCAAGCGGGAGGGCCGTGGGAGCAGTACTTC.

The chain has TRBV19 and TRBJ2-1, with TRBD2 matching 9 bases. The CDR3 totals 16 residues. CDR1 and CDR2 from the germline V gene are LNHDA and SQIVND (reference sequence). After removal of 3 bases from V and 7 bases from J, the junction contained 10 bases not matched to a gene. CDR3 loop: CASSMFAGGPVNEQFF. CDR3 nucleotide sequence: TGTGCCAGTAGTATGTTTGCGGGAGGGCCTGTAAATGAGCAGTTCTTC.

This chain connects TRBV30 to TRBJ2-3; D remains ambiguous. Trimming pared 3 bases from V and 2 bases from J, leaving 6 bases between. CDR1 is GTSNPN and CDR2 is SVGIG in the germline V gene (reference sequence). CDR3 size: 12 residues. CDR3 nucleotides: TGTGCCTGGAGGGCTGTCACAGATACGCAGTATTTT. Protein product: CAWRAVTDTQYF. The variable domain in full, completed from reference TRBV30 and TRBJ2-3, reads SQTIHQWPATLVQPVGSPLSLECTVEGTSNPNLYWYRQAAGRGLQLLFYSVGIGQISSEVPQNLSASRPQDRQFILSSKKLLLSDSGFYLCAWRAVTDTQYFGPGTRLTVL.

This clone came up once. The V call is TRBV5-6, the J call TRBJ2-3; D may be TRBD1 or TRBD2 (5 bases each). Germline CDR1 SGHDT, CDR2 YYEEEE. Trimming pared 0 bases from V and 3 bases from J, leaving 20 bases between. The CDR3 runs to 18 residues. The DNA of the CDR3 is TGTGCCAGCAGCTTGGACCAACATTGGGACCACGCTACAGATACGCAGTATTTT. As protein: CASSLDQHWDHATDTQYF.

The V call is TRBV28, the J call TRBJ1-4; tentatively, D is TRBD1 (6 bases). CDR1 is MDHEN and CDR2 is SYDVKM in the germline V gene. The CDR3 extends over 16 amino acids. V lost 0 bases and J lost 0, with 8 bases in between. The CDR3 nucleotides are TGTGCCAGCAGTTTATGGGGGGCCTCAACTAATGAAAAACTGTTTTTT. Translating gives CASSLWGASTNEKLFF.

DNA for the CDR3: TGTGCCAGCAGCGCCGAGGACAGGGGAACGCGGGGCTACACCTTC. Translation: CASSAEDRGTRGYTF. The genes are TRBV9 and TRBJ1-2, with 9 bases fitting TRBD1. The CDR3 has 15 residues. With V trimmed by 3 bases and J by 8 bases, 11 bases remained unmatched. CDR1 and CDR2 from the germline V gene are SGDLS and YYNGEE. Variable domain in full (rest from reference TRBV9 and TRBJ1-2): DSGVTQTPKHLITATGQRVTLRCSPRSGDLSVYWYQQSLDQGLQFLIQYYNGEERAKGNILERFSAQQFPDLHSELNLSSLELGDSALYFCASSAEDRGTRGYTFGSGTRLTVV.

This clone has more than one count but fewer than ten. The chain uses TRBV7-2 and TRBJ1-1; D unresolved. CDR1 and CDR2 from the germline V gene are SGHTA and FQGNSA. CDR3 size: 13 residues. Trimming pared 4 bases from V and 4 bases from J, leaving 10 bases between. The CDR3 sequence: CASSSAGGTEAFF. Here the CDR3 DNA reads TGTGCCAGCAGCTCGGCAGGTGGCACTGAAGCTTTCTTT.

The chain is built from TRBV5-1 and TRBJ2-2; D unresolved. CDR3 size: 17 residues. The germline gives CDR1 SGHRS, CDR2 YFSETQ. V was pared by 1 base and J by 1 base, with 14 bases between. CDR3 region: CASSLNRPLENTGELFF. The DNA of the CDR3 is TGCGCCAGCAGCTTGAATAGGCCCCTAGAGAACACCGGGGAGCTGTTTTTT.

The J gene is TRBJ2-7, the V gene TRBV27; possibly TRBD1 or TRBD2 for D (7 bases each). CDR1 MNHEY and CDR2 SMNVEV come from the germline V gene (reference sequence). CDR3 length: 15 residues. V lost 5 bases and J 6 bases, leaving 20 bases between the germline ends. The CDR3 DNA reads as TGTGCCAGCAGTCCGAACAGGGGTGGGGGGGCCGAGCAGTACTTC. It translates to CASSPNRGGGAEQYF.

The chain uses TRBV2 and TRBJ1-1; 12 bases align to TRBD1. The CDR3 has 13 residues. The V gene end was trimmed by 4 bases and the J gene end by 10 bases; junction bases not matched to a gene: 4. Germline V CDR1 and CDR2: SNHLY, FYNNEI. The CDR3 region has the DNA TGTGCCAGCAGTGGGGACAGGGGGCGAGGAGCTTTCTTT. Its translation is CASSGDRGRGAFF.

The rearrangement uses TRBV11-2 and TRBJ2-3; the match to TRBD2 covers 12 bases. Trimming at V came to 2 bases and at J to 8 bases, leaving 17 bases not matched to a gene. CDR1 SGHAT and CDR2 FQNNGV come from the germline V gene. There are 19 residues in the CDR3. The chain's CDR3 is CASSLIGRGQASGRGTQYF. CDR3 coding DNA: TGTGCCAGCAGCTTAATCGGCAGGGGGCAGGCTAGCGGGAGGGGTACGCAGTATTTT.

The chain recombines TRBV28 with TRBJ1-5; TRBD1 is a possible D gene (6 bases). The CDR3 runs 17 residues. Germline CDR1 is MDHEN and CDR2 is SYDVKM. Trimming cost V 3 bases and J 0 bases, with 15 bases left between them. The CDR3 sequence is CASSLGAGGVSNQPQHF. The CDR3 DNA reads as TGTGCCAGCAGTTTGGGGGCCGGGGGGGTTAGCAATCAGCCCCAGCATTTT.

The rearrangement links TRBV29-1 to TRBJ2-1; TRBD1 matches 9 bases. CDR3 length: 16 amino acids. CDR1 and CDR2 from the germline V gene are SQVTM and ANQGSEA. With V trimmed by 6 bases and J by 2 bases, 11 bases remained unmatched. For the CDR3, the DNA is TGCAGCGTAAGCGGGACAGGGAAGGACACCTACAATGAGCAGTTCTTC. Its protein is CSVSGTGKDTYNEQFF.

This sequence joins TRBV6-1 and TRBJ1-1; 7 bases map to TRBD1. The trim removed 4 bases at V and 2 bases at J, leaving 10 bases unmatched. The CDR3 extends over 16 amino acids. CDR1 and CDR2 from the germline V gene are MNHNS and SASEGT. Here the CDR3 reads CASSGQGTFRNTEAFF. The CDR3, as DNA: TGTGCCAGCAGTGGACAGGGCACCTTCCGAAACACTGAAGCTTTCTTT.